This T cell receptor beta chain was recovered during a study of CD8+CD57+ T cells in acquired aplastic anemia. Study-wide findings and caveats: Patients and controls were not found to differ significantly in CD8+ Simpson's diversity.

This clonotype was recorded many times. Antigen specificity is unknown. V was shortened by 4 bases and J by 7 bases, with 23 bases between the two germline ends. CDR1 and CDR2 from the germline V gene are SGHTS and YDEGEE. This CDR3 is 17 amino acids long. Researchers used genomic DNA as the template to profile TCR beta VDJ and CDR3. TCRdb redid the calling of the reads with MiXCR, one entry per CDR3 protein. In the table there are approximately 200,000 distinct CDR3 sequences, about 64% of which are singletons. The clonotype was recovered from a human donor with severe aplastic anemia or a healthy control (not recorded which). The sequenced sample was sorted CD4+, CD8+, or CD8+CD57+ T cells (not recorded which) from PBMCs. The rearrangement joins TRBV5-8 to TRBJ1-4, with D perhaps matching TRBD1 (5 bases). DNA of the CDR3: TGTGCCAGCAGCCCGGGACCGGGTTTGATTGGTGGTGAAAAACTGTTTTTT. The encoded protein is CASSPGPGLIGGEKLFF. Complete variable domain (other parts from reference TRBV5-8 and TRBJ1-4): EAGVTQSPTHLIKTRGQQATLRCSPISGHTSVYWYQQALGLGLQFLLWYDEGEERNRGNFPPRFSGRQFPNYSSELNVNALELEDSALYLCASSPGPGLIGGEKLFFGSGTQLSVL.